A selection of T cell receptor beta chains follows, all from one sample in a study of Graves' ophthalmopathy and Graves' hyperthyroidism. Each CDR3 protein is one row after TCRdb ran MiXCR on the multiplex PCR reads. The table shows approximately 410,000 distinct CDR3 sequences, with approximately 15% occurring only once. Sequencing was carried out using peripheral blood. The source is a woman aged 18-30 years with stable Graves' hyperthyroidism. CDR3s include the opening cysteine and the closing phenylalanine or tryptophan. D genes are given only for firm matches. The size of a clone is reported for some rows only, either as once, few or many, or as a class for expanded clones.

d_gene	j_gene	v_gene	abundance	CDR3aa	CDR3nt
TRBD1	TRBJ1-2	TRBV29-1	many	CSDRGMGGYTF	TGCAGCGACAGGGGAATGGGTGGCTACACCTTC
.	TRBJ1-1	TRBV10-1	many	CASSESGRVGTEAFF	TGCGCCAGCAGTGAGTCGGGCAGGGTAGGCACTGAAGCTTTCTTT
TRBD1	TRBJ1-6	TRBV28	many	CASSSQGDNSPLHF	TGTGCCAGCAGTTCTCAGGGGGATAATTCACCCCTCCACTTT
.	TRBJ2-5	TRBV6-1	.	CASQTPGVETQYF	TGTGCCAGCCAAACCCCCGGCGTGGAGACCCAGTACTTC
.	TRBJ2-7	TRBV28	.	CASRPPRDTHYEQYF	TGTGCCAGCAGGCCCCCCCGGGACACCCACTACGAGCAGTACTTC
.	TRBJ1-1	TRBV12-3/TRBV12-4	many	CASSPIWANTEAFF	TGTGCCAGCAGTCCCATCTGGGCGAACACTGAAGCTTTCTTT
TRBD2	TRBJ2-7	TRBV10-2	.	CASSEAAGGIYEQYF	TGCGCCAGCAGTGAGGCAGCGGGGGGAATCTACGAGCAGTACTTC
.	TRBJ1-2	TRBV29-1	many	CSVEGERWYGYTF	TGCAGCGTTGAGGGCGAAAGGTGGTATGGCTACACCTTC
TRBD2	TRBJ2-3	TRBV24-1	few	CATRSGGLAGVDTQYF	TGTGCCACCAGGTCGGGGGGGCTAGCGGGGGTGGATACGCAGTATTTT
.	TRBJ1-1	TRBV19	many	CATDIDEDTEAFF	TGTGCCACCGACATTGACGAGGACACTGAAGCTTTCTTT
.	TRBJ1-2	TRBV7-2	many	CASSSYEGQAYGYTF	TGTGCCAGCAGCTCGTACGAGGGTCAGGCCTATGGCTACACCTTC
TRBD2	TRBJ2-7	TRBV7-8	many	CASSKLAGGSSSYEQYF	TGTGCCAGCAGCAAACTAGCGGGGGGCTCTAGCTCCTACGAGCAGTACTTC
TRBD1	TRBJ1-2	TRBV2	many	CASSGTGGSGYTF	TGTGCCAGCAGTGGGACAGGGGGGTCTGGCTACACCTTC
.	TRBJ2-7	TRBV12-3/TRBV12-4	many	CASSKSSDRYEQYF	TGTGCCAGCAGTAAGAGTAGCGATCGCTACGAGCAGTACTTC
.	TRBJ1-2	TRBV6-5	many	CASSYWSASNYGYTF	TGTGCCAGCAGTTACTGGTCAGCCTCTAACTATGGCTACACCTTC
.	TRBJ1-2	TRBV29-1	many	CSVVSQANYGYTF	TGCAGCGTTGTCAGTCAGGCTAACTATGGCTACACCTTC
TRBD1	TRBJ1-6	TRBV12-3/TRBV12-4	many	CASSTPSGTGVSPLHF	TGTGCCAGCAGTACACCCTCCGGGACAGGGGTTTCACCCCTCCACTTT
TRBD1	TRBJ1-5	TRBV12-3/TRBV12-4	many	CASSLDLGQGFAQPQHF	TGTGCCAGCAGTTTAGATTTGGGACAGGGATTTGCTCAGCCCCAGCATTTT
TRBD1	TRBJ2-7	TRBV19	many	CASSIGQDAYEQYF	TGTGCCAGTAGTATCGGACAGGATGCCTACGAGCAGTACTTC
.	TRBJ1-5	TRBV12-3/TRBV12-4	many	CASSLGGRSQPQHF	TGTGCCAGCAGTTTAGGTGGTAGGAGTCAGCCCCAGCATTTT
TRBD1	TRBJ2-5	TRBV20-1	many	CSAQPGQGGQETQYF	TGCAGTGCGCAGCCCGGACAGGGGGGCCAAGAGACCCAGTACTTC
TRBD1	TRBJ2-2	TRBV29-1	many	CSVSPGQGGELFF	TGCAGCGTTTCCCCGGGACAGGGAGGGGAGCTGTTTTTT
.	TRBJ2-5	TRBV7-9	many	CASSFREAQETQYF	TGTGCCAGCAGCTTCCGCGAAGCCCAAGAGACCCAGTACTTC
.	TRBJ1-1	TRBV12-3/TRBV12-4	.	CASTLGGSEAFF	TGTGCCAGCACCTTGGGGGGTTCTGAAGCTTTCTTT
.	TRBJ2-5	TRBV6-1	.	CASTLIIQETQYF	TGTGCCAGCACCTTGATTATCCAAGAGACCCAGTACTTC
TRBD1	TRBJ1-1	TRBV19	many	CASSPRGGGAEAFF	TGTGCCAGTAGTCCCAGAGGGGGCGGCGCTGAAGCTTTCTTT
.	TRBJ1-1	TRBV9	many	CASSVVPQWENTEAFF	TGTGCCAGCAGCGTAGTTCCCCAATGGGAAAACACTGAAGCTTTCTTT
.	TRBJ2-7	TRBV29-1	many	CSVDGGIVDEQYF	TGCAGCGTCGATGGGGGGATTGTCGACGAGCAGTACTTC
.	TRBJ2-2	TRBV29-1	many	CSVESSNTGELFF	TGCAGCGTTGAAAGTTCGAACACCGGGGAGCTGTTTTTT
.	TRBJ1-5	TRBV10-2	.	CASRTGKYSNQPQHF	TGCGCCAGCAGAACAGGGAAATATAGCAATCAGCCCCAGCATTTT
.	TRBJ1-1	TRBV15	many	CATSRGRNTEAFF	TGTGCCACCAGCAGAGGCCGGAACACTGAAGCTTTCTTT
.	TRBJ1-2	TRBV12-5	many	CASGLVPNRKEYGYTF	TGTGCTAGTGGTTTGGTACCCAACAGGAAGGAATATGGCTACACCTTC
.	TRBJ2-7	TRBV5-1	many	CASSKGGENYEQYF	TGCGCCAGCAGCAAAGGGGGGGAGAACTACGAGCAGTACTTC
TRBD1	TRBJ1-2	TRBV7-9	few	CASSSPGQEDYGYTF	TGTGCCAGCAGTTCCCCGGGACAGGAGGACTATGGCTACACCTTC
TRBD1	TRBJ2-7	TRBV20-1	.	CSARVTGGIYEQYF	TGCAGTGCTAGAGTGACAGGGGGAATCTACGAGCAGTACTTC
.	TRBJ1-1	TRBV11-2	many	CASSFRNMNTEAFF	TGTGCCAGCAGCTTTAGGAACATGAACACTGAAGCTTTCTTT
TRBD2	TRBJ2-4	TRBV6-2/TRBV6-3	many	CASSRGLGQNIQYF	TGTGCCAGCAGTCGTGGACTAGGCCAAAACATTCAGTACTTC
TRBD1	TRBJ2-7	TRBV12-3/TRBV12-4	many	CASSRRQGVYEQYF	TGTGCCAGCAGTCGCCGACAGGGAGTGTACGAGCAGTACTTC
.	TRBJ2-2	TRBV6-2/TRBV6-3	many	CASSYPQGRVGLFF	TGTGCCAGCAGTTACCCCCAGGGACGCGTTGGGCTGTTTTTT
TRBD1	TRBJ2-5	TRBV27	few	CASRQGAHETQYF	TGTGCCAGCAGGCAGGGGGCCCATGAGACCCAGTACTTC
.	TRBJ1-2	TRBV10-1	.	CASSADSYGYTF	TGCGCCAGCAGTGCGGACAGCTATGGCTACACCTTC
.	TRBJ1-4	TRBV20-1	.	CSARDPRLGEKLFF	TGCAGTGCTAGAGATCCCCGACTCGGTGAAAAACTGTTTTTT
TRBD1	TRBJ2-5	TRBV11-2	many	CASSLDRGVGTQYF	TGTGCCAGCAGCCTGGACAGGGGAGTGGGGACCCAGTACTTC
.	TRBJ1-1	TRBV28	.	CASSYTSGGHRTEAFF	TGTGCCAGCAGCTACACCTCCGGAGGACACCGCACTGAAGCTTTCTTT
.	TRBJ2-7	TRBV7-9	many	CASSLAFRHEQYF	TGTGCCAGCAGCTTAGCCTTCCGCCACGAGCAGTACTTC
TRBD1	TRBJ1-2	TRBV5-1	many	CASSFTGGAPGGYTF	TGCGCCAGCAGCTTTACAGGGGGCGCGCCAGGTGGCTACACCTTC
.	TRBJ1-6	TRBV18	many	CASSPVRSYNSPLHF	TGTGCCAGCTCACCTGTGAGGTCGTATAATTCACCCCTCCACTTT
.	TRBJ1-1	TRBV18	.	CASSPVSDNTEAFF	TGTGCCAGCTCACCAGTCAGCGATAACACTGAAGCTTTCTTT
.	TRBJ1-1	TRBV5-1	many	CASSVGPTHTEAFF	TGCGCCAGCAGCGTGGGACCTACACACACTGAAGCTTTCTTT
.	TRBJ1-5	TRBV10-2	few	CASSEPPLWRNQPQHF	TGCGCCAGCAGTGAGCCGCCCTTGTGGAGAAATCAGCCCCAGCATTTT
TRBD2	TRBJ2-5	TRBV5-1	many	CASTASGERETQYF	TGCGCCAGCACCGCTAGCGGGGAAAGAGAGACCCAGTACTTC
.	TRBJ1-6	TRBV6-4	many	CASSPGEDNSPLHF	TGTGCCAGCAGCCCAGGGGAGGATAATTCACCCCTCCACTTT
.	TRBJ1-2	TRBV6-4	many	CASSLGGNRPPTGGYTF	TGTGCCAGCAGCCTAGGCGGGAACAGGCCTCCTACTGGAGGCTACACCTTC
TRBD1	TRBJ1-1	TRBV6-2/TRBV6-3	many	CASSPGTAFPEAFF	TGTGCCAGCAGCCCCGGGACAGCATTTCCTGAAGCTTTCTTT
.	TRBJ1-1	TRBV6-1	many	CASSTASWGIGTEAFF	TGTGCCAGCAGTACCGCCTCGTGGGGTATCGGCACTGAAGCTTTCTTT